This T cell receptor beta chain was recorded in a study of T cells in Graves' hyperthyroidism and ophthalmopathy. This clonotype was seen ten or more times. Template material for amplifying TCR beta CDR3 regions consisted of RNA transcripts. RT-PCR in the first round (using the HTBI primer set) targeted the TCR CDR3. Each CDR3 protein gets one entry after TCRdb re-called the multiplex PCR reads with MiXCR. The profile shows about 180,000 distinct CDR3 sequences, about 15% of them singletons. V was cut by 3 bases and J by 1 base, with 7 bases left in between. This CDR3 comprises 15 residues. In germline, CDR1 is SGHTA, CDR2 FQGNSA.

Specimen: blood. The chain joins TRBV7-2 to TRBJ1-6; D ambiguous. This receptor was obtained from a woman aged 50 to 65 with Graves' hyperthyroidism. Here the CDR3 reads CASSLGHSYNSPLHF. DNA for the CDR3: TGTGCCAGCAGCTTGGGCCATTCCTATAATTCACCCCTCCACTTT. The whole variable domain, remainder taken from reference TRBV7-2 and TRBJ1-6, is GAGVSQSPSNKVTEKGKDVELRCDPISGHTALYWYRQSLGQGLEFLIYFQGNSAPDKSGLPSDRFSAERTGGSVSTLTIQRTQQEDSAVYLCASSLGHSYNSPLHFGNGTRLTVT.